Here is one TCR beta chain with its context. Its specificity is unknown. The CDR3 is made up of 18 amino acids. Germline V gene data show CDR1 as LGHNA and CDR2 as YNFKEQ. The V gene end was trimmed by 3 bases and the J gene end by 0 bases; junction bases not matched to a gene: 12. The PCR made use of 60 Vbeta and 13 Jbeta primers. Measured with immunoSEQ multiplex PCR; TCRdb has only the in-frame clones, and not every one. The table has 100,000 to 150,000 clones, roughly 80% seen once. The sample originates from a study of cytomegalovirus exposure and HLA in healthy donors. Points from the study as a whole: Links to common viral pathogens appeared, in a later analysis, for several of the most significant clusters. A reported reduction in N-insertions relative to the 666-donor mean was seen in an Asian-associated ancestry cluster in a later analysis.

The chain has TRBV4-2 and TRBJ2-7; 9 nucleotides agree with TRBD2. The receptor was derived from a man aged 18 to 30 in good health and CMV-seropositive. What was sequenced was PBMCs. CDR3 nucleotide sequence: TGTGCCAGCAGCCACCTCCAGGCGCGGGGGGGATTCTCCTACGAGCAGTACTTC. This encodes CASSHLQARGGFSYEQYF.